This T cell receptor beta chain was obtained from a study of blood T cell repertoires in COVID-19. The CDR3 covers 11 residues. V lost 4 bases and J lost 7, with 8 bases in between. Germline CDR1 is MDHEN and CDR2 is SYDVKM. Cohort allocation depended upon clinical history that participants reported. Sequenced by immunoSEQ multiplex PCR; TCRdb stores in-frame clones only, minus some. The sample comprises roughly 190,000 clones, more than 75% of which are singletons, and roughly 17% rests with the top ten. The sample comprised PBMCs or T cells enriched from blood (not recorded which). The receptor comes from a woman between 50 and 59 years old with acute COVID-19. The V call is TRBV28, the J call TRBJ2-7; a possible D gene is TRBD2 (6 bases). CDR3 loop: CASSSGLEQYV. The CDR3 DNA reads as TGTGCCAGCAGTTCGGGACTTGAGCAGTACGTC.